These 9 T cell receptor beta chains share one sample of origin, sequenced in a study of monozygotic twins with inflammatory bowel disease. TCRdb reanalyzed the 5' RACE reads and collapses them to one entry per CDR3 protein, without DNA. The ten most abundant clones cover 2% to 2.5% of a sample with about 330,000 distinct CDR3 sequences. Sequencing input: blood. These receptors were collected from a human donor with ulcerative colitis or Crohn's disease, or a healthy co-twin of an affected twin (not recorded which).

This rearrangement joins TRBV12-3 or TRBV12-4 to TRBJ2-1. CDR3 length: 12 residues. The CDR3 here is CASSQESNEQFF.

The chain joins TRBV6-5 to TRBJ2-1; there is no DNA to check the TCRdb D call of TRBD1. From germline, CDR1 is MNHEY and CDR2 SVGAGI. CDR3 size: 17 residues. CDR3 residues: CASSYSGASRSSNEQFF.

This chain uses TRBV7-8 with TRBJ2-2; TCRdb selects TRBD2, and the lack of DNA leaves this call unchecked. This CDR3 has 15 amino acids. From germline, CDR1 is SGHVS and CDR2 FQNEAQ. The CDR3 loop reads CASSNRDSLMGELFF.

The chain employs TRBV10-2 and TRBJ2-7; the TRBD1 assignment by TCRdb is unverifiable without DNA. Germline V CDR1 and CDR2: WSHSY, SAAADI. The CDR3 length is 15 residues. The CDR3 here is CASSEYGGGTYEQYF.

This chain joins TRBV12-3 or TRBV12-4 and TRBJ2-1; TCRdb picks TRBD2, but there is no DNA to check that call. This CDR3 contains 20 residues. Here the CDR3 reads CASSSGGTSGHKTPYNEQFF.

This chain links TRBV28 with TRBJ2-3; TCRdb selects TRBD2, and the lack of DNA leaves this call unchecked. The CDR3 spans 13 residues. Germline CDR1 and CDR2: MDHEN and SYDVKM. CDR3 loop: CASSLGVEGTQYF.

V and J are TRBV6-2 or TRBV6-3 and TRBJ2-5; without DNA, the TCRdb call of TRBD2 cannot be checked. Germline CDR1 reads MNHEY; CDR2 reads SVGEGT. CDR3 size: 14 residues. CDR3 sequence: CASKEPGGEETQYF.

The rearrangement links TRBV12-3 or TRBV12-4 to TRBJ2-3; TCRdb reports TRBD2, a call that lacks DNA to check it against. This CDR3 region has 16 residues. CDR3 region: CASSFSPAGGEDTQYF.

V is TRBV4-1 and J is TRBJ2-7. The germline V gene has CDR1 MGHRA and CDR2 YSYEKL. The CDR3 totals 14 residues. The CDR3 loop is CASSQVNSFYEQYF.